These 27 T cell receptor beta chains share one sample of origin, sequenced in a study of post-analysis software for immune sequencing data. Findings of the study overall: When patients were compared with controls, 4 or 5 TRBV segments were more frequent, TRBV5-6, TRBV5-1 and TRBV20-1 among them.

Libraries were made from TCR beta cDNA, and they carried unique molecular identifiers. TCRdb re-called the PCR reads through MiXCR, storing one row per CDR3 protein. The sample records approximately 260,000 distinct CDR3 sequences, around 34% being singletons. These receptors have no known antigen. Material: blood. All receptors derive from a girl aged 5-17 years with multiple sclerosis.

This clonotype was observed many times. The chain links TRBV3-1 to TRBJ2-5, with D perhaps matching TRBD1 (5 bases). CDR1 and CDR2 (germline): LGHDT, YNNKEL (reference sequence). The germline V and J ends were trimmed by 5 bases and 1 base, with 11 bases remaining between them. The CDR3 loop spans 14 amino acids. The CDR3 loop reads CASSYRTIQETQYF. The CDR3 DNA reads as TGTGCCAGCAGCTACAGGACCATCCAAGAGACCCAGTACTTC.

In this sample, this clonotype turned up many times. The genes are TRBV7-7 and TRBJ2-7; TRBD2 agrees at 7 bases. Germline V gene lookup returns CDR1 SSHAT and CDR2 FNYEAQ (reference sequence). CDR3 length: 13 residues. J was trimmed by 6 bases and V by 5 bases; bases with no gene match: 7. CDR3 sequence reads: CASSPVSGGEQYF. The CDR3 nucleotides read TGTGCCAGCAGCCCTGTATCGGGGGGCGAGCAGTACTTC.

This clonotype has only a few counts. This chain links TRBV7-9 with TRBJ2-2; 8 bases line up with TRBD2. Germline assignment: CDR1 SEHNR and CDR2 FQNEAQ (reference sequence). J gave up 6 bases and V 3 bases, and 6 bases lay outside the gene matches. CDR3 length: 15 amino acids. The CDR3, as DNA: TGTGCCAGCAGCTTTTCCGGGGGGGCACCCGGGGAGCTGTTTTTT. It encodes CASSFSGGAPGELFF.

This clonotype turned up a few times. A much larger clone is a single base away; this may be a read error. The genes are TRBV12-3 or TRBV12-4 and TRBJ2-1, with D perhaps TRBD1 or TRBD2 (5 bases each). The CDR3 is 12 residues long. DNA for the CDR3: TGTGCCACCAGTTGGGGGAACAATGAGCAGTTCTTC. Amino acid sequence: CATSWGNNEQFF.

As for this clonotype: This may be a read error: a much more frequent sequence differs by one nucleotide. The chain couples TRBV28 to TRBJ2-1; 9 bases are a match to TRBD1. The germline V gene encodes CDR1 MDHEN and CDR2 SYDVKM. This CDR3 region has 16 residues. The DNA for the CDR3 is TGTGCCAGCAGTTCACAGGGGGCGGGCTCCTACAATGAGCAGGTCTTC. This codes for CASSSQGAGSYNEQVF.

This clonotype appeared many times. The chain joins TRBV5-6 to TRBJ2-1; the D gene is possibly TRBD2 (5 bases). V was clipped by 4 bases and J by 5 bases, with 7 bases between them. This CDR3 contains 12 residues. Germline V gene data show CDR1 as SGHDT and CDR2 as YYEEEE. The CDR3 here is CASSEGDNEQFF. The DNA of the CDR3 is TGTGCCAGCAGCGAGGGCGACAATGAGCAGTTCTTC.

This CDR3 is CSASLGGLAVRETQYF. The CDR3 coding sequence is TGCAGTGCTTCCTTAGGGGGATTAGCGGTTCGAGAGACCCAGTACTTC. The chain carries TRBV20-1 and TRBJ2-4, with D perhaps TRBD1 or TRBD2 (6 bases each). The J call may be incorrect, as the DNA end agrees better with TRBJ2-5. Germline V gene lookup returns CDR1 DFQATT and CDR2 SNEGSKA (reference sequence). This CDR3 spans 16 amino acids.

J is TRBJ1-3 and V is TRBV12-3 or TRBV12-4, with a weak D call TRBD1 (6 bases). Trimming shortened V by 10 bases and J by 1 base, and 14 bases separated the two germline ends. The CDR3 is 14 amino acids. CDR3 DNA: TGTGCCACCGGGGTGGGGGCTTCTGGAAACACCATATATTTT. Amino acids: CATGVGASGNTIYF.

The chain joins TRBV11-2 to TRBJ1-2; a possible D gene is TRBD1 (6 bases). V was cut by 5 bases and J by 3 bases, with 10 bases left in between. This CDR3 has 13 residues. Per germline, CDR1 SGHAT and CDR2 FQNNGV. DNA for the CDR3: TGTGCCAGCAGCCCGTACAGGGACTATGGCTACACCTTC. Translating gives CASSPYRDYGYTF.

The chain combines TRBV20-1 with TRBJ2-4; tentatively, D is TRBD1 or TRBD2 (5 bases each). Germline loops: CDR1 DFQATT, CDR2 SNEGSKA (reference sequence). The CDR3 sequence is 14 residues long. V was cut by 0 bases and J by 13 bases, with 19 bases left in between. The CDR3 here is CSARDAGAGVQQYF. CDR3 coding DNA: TGCAGTGCTAGAGATGCCGGGGCAGGCGTGCAGCAGTACTTC.

This clonotype appeared many times. V and J are TRBV15 and TRBJ2-3, with 7 bases lining up with TRBD2. Trimming took 0 bases from V and 2 from J; bases not matched to a gene: 5. The CDR3 length is 16 residues. Germline lookup yields CDR1 LNHNV and CDR2 YYDKDF (reference sequence). CDR3 sequence (DNA): TGTGCCACCAGCAGAGACGACGGGAGGTACACAGATACGCAGTATTTT. As protein: CATSRDDGRYTDTQYF.

This clonotype was recorded at least ten times. The gene calls are TRBV15 and TRBJ2-5; the D is unclear. The CDR3 runs to 15 residues. The germline CDR1 and CDR2 sequences are LNHNV and YYDKDF (reference sequence). V was cut by 0 bases and J by 1 base, with 9 bases left in between. CDR3 coding DNA: TGTGCCACCAGCAGAGAGTCCTGGGGCCAAGAGACCCAGTACTTC. It is translated as CATSRESWGQETQYF.

V and J are TRBV7-9 and TRBJ1-3; D uncertain. CDR3 length equals 13 residues. Per the germline V gene, CDR1 is SEHNR and CDR2 is FQNEAQ (reference sequence). The germline V and J ends were trimmed by 4 bases and 4 bases, with 8 bases remaining between them. Here the CDR3 DNA reads TGTGCCAGCAGCTCTAGAGCCGGAAACACCATATATTTT. The encoded protein is CASSSRAGNTIYF. Full variable domain (rest looked up from reference TRBV7-9 and TRBJ1-3): DTGVSQNPRHKITKRGQNVTFRCDPISEHNRLYWYRQTLGQGPEFLTYFQNEAQLEKSRLLSDRFSAERPKGSFSTLEIQRTEQGDSAMYLCASSSRAGNTIYFGEGSWLTVV.

This chain's CDR3 is CASSQAGTGYHYEQYF. The DNA of the CDR3 is TGCGCCAGCAGCCAGGCCGGGACAGGGTATCACTACGAGCAGTACTTC. V usage is TRBV4-1 and J usage is TRBJ2-5, with 9 bases lining up with TRBD1. The closer fit of TRBJ2-7 to the DNA end suggests the J call may be wrong. The length of the CDR3 is 16 residues. Germline lookup yields CDR1 MGHRA and CDR2 YSYEKL.

The V and J genes are TRBV28 and TRBJ2-7; tentative D call: TRBD1 (5 bases). CDR1 and CDR2 (germline): MDHEN, SYDVKM. This CDR3 contains 15 residues. With 6 bases removed from V and 3 bases from J, the gap between germline ends came to 18 bases. The CDR3 DNA follows: TGTGCCAGCAGCCAAATGGGGCAGGGAAACTACGAGCAGTACTTC. Translated: CASSQMGQGNYEQYF.

In its sample, this clonotype was seen many times. V and J are TRBV5-1 and TRBJ2-5, with TRBD1 matching over 9 bases. Unmatched junction bases numbered 12, after V lost 4 bases and J lost 5 bases. CDR3 length: 16 residues. Germline assignment: CDR1 SGHRS and CDR2 YFSETQ. The CDR3 coding sequence is TGCGCCAGCAGCCCCTACCAACAGGGGGCCGGGGAGACCCAGTACTTC. Amino acids: CASSPYQQGAGETQYF.

This clonotype was observed many times. This chain links TRBV2 with TRBJ2-3; D gene uncertain. Germline lookup yields CDR1 SNHLY and CDR2 FYNNEI. The CDR3 consists of 12 residues. Between the trimmed V and J ends, which lost 1 base and 7 bases, there was a span of 6 bases. The CDR3 DNA sequence: TGTGCCAGCAGTGAAGGGACCCATACGCAGTATTTT. Its translation: CASSEGTHTQYF.

The rearrangement uses TRBV2 and TRBJ1-5; tentatively, D is TRBD1 (6 bases). Germline values: CDR1 SNHLY, CDR2 FYNNEI. Trimming cost V 6 bases and J 4 bases, with 13 bases left between them. This CDR3 is 14 amino acids long. CDR3 sequence: CASSPGTRNQPQHF. In DNA, the CDR3 is TGTGCCAGCAGCCCCGGGACACGTAATCAGCCCCAGCATTTT.

The chain has TRBV5-1 and TRBJ1-2; possibly TRBD1 for D (6 bases). The germline CDR1 and CDR2 sequences are SGHRS and YFSETQ. With 4 bases removed from V and 5 bases from J, the gap between germline ends came to 18 bases. The CDR3 extends over 15 amino acids. The CDR3 protein is CASSPRGHHIYGYTF. DNA of the CDR3: TGCGCCAGCAGCCCACGGGGACACCATATATATGGCTACACCTTC.

This clonotype was seen many times. The gene calls are TRBV29-1 and TRBJ2-1; D gene unclear. Germline V lookup: CDR1 SQVTM, CDR2 ANQGSEA. This CDR3 has 16 residues. Trimming cost V 7 bases and J 1 base, with 20 bases left between them. The CDR3 DNA reads as TGCAGCGCCACCCGTAGAGTGGGGTCGTCCTACAATGAGCAGTTCTTC. Its translation is CSATRRVGSSYNEQFF.

This clonotype was seen only a few times. J is TRBJ1-2 and V is TRBV7-6; 10 bases match TRBD1. The ends lost 2 bases at V and 7 bases at J; junction bases unmatched: 22. The CDR3 runs to 20 residues. Germline lookup yields CDR1 SGHVS and CDR2 FNYEAQ. Here the CDR3 DNA reads TGTGCCAGCAGCTTAAACAAGGACCGGGACAGGGGCGCCGCGGTCGGTGGCTACACCTTC. It codes for CASSLNKDRDRGAAVGGYTF.

As to this clonotype: This may come from a read error, since a much larger clone is one base off. The V gene is TRBV12-3 or TRBV12-4, the J gene TRBJ2-1; D is ambiguous. Trimming stripped 6 bases from V and 13 bases from J, with 13 bases between. The CDR3 is 11 residues long. CDR3 sequence reads: CASSRKETQFF. CDR3 bases: TGTGCCAGCAGCAGAAAAGAGACCCAGTTCTTC.

A word on this clonotype: A much larger clone differs by one base, so this may be a read error. The CDR3 bases are TGTGCCAGCAGTGACATCGCGGGGGGAGCAACAGATACGCAGTATTTT. Translating it yields CASSDIAGGATDTQYF. The J gene is TRBJ2-3, the V gene TRBV6-4; 8 positions match TRBD2. The CDR3 runs to 16 residues. Trimming removed 2 bases from V and 3 bases from J; junction bases left unmatched: 7. Per the germline V gene, CDR1 is MRHNA and CDR2 is SNTAGT.

Of note for this clonotype: A much bigger clone sits one base away, suggesting this may be a read error. The chain links TRBV5-1 to TRBJ2-1; D could derive from TRBD1 or TRBD2 (5 bases each). This CDR3 has 14 residues. Trimming removed 3 bases from V and 8 bases from J, with 15 bases in between. Germline lookup yields CDR1 SGHRS and CDR2 YFSETQ. The CDR3 reads CASSSSNRGHEQFF. The CDR3 nucleotides read TGCGCCAGCAGCTCTAGCAATAGGGGACATGAGCAGTTCTTC.

V usage is TRBV12-3 or TRBV12-4 and J usage is TRBJ2-7; the match to TRBD1 covers 11 bases. CDR3 size: 16 residues. V was pared by 5 bases and J by 5 bases, with 11 bases of the junction left unmatched. The CDR3, as DNA: TGTGCCAGCAGTCCTAGTGGTGGGACAGGGGGAGACGAGCAGTACTTC. Its protein product is CASSPSGGTGGDEQYF.

The chain combines TRBV20-1 with TRBJ2-5, with D unclear. The J call may be faulty, since TRBJ2-7 better matches the DNA end. CDR1 is DFQATT, CDR2 SNEGSKA, per germline (reference sequence). The CDR3 extends over 12 amino acids. The CDR3 region is CSALGSSYEQYF. The CDR3, as DNA: TGCAGTGCTCTCGGGTCTTCCTACGAGCAGTACTTC.

The V gene is TRBV20-1, the J gene TRBJ2-2; the D gene could be TRBD1 or TRBD2 (5 bases each). There are 15 residues in the CDR3. Trimming cost V 6 bases and J 5 bases, with 19 bases left between them. Per germline, CDR1 DFQATT and CDR2 SNEGSKA (reference sequence). The CDR3 is CSAPGTPLGTGELFF. CDR3 DNA sequence: TGCAGTGCCCCCGGGACCCCCTTAGGGACCGGGGAGCTGTTTTTT.